This TCR beta chain was documented in a study of T cell responses to AZD1222 COVID-19 vaccine. General observations from the study: Repertoire sampling occurred only after the peak T cell response.

The CDR3 spans 17 residues. Losses at the gene ends were 7 bases for V and 5 bases for J; bases not matched to a gene: 19. Germline V gives CDR1 SGHAT, CDR2 FQNNGV. Notes on this clone: Its antigen remains unknown.

Libraries were prepared by immunoSEQ multiplex PCR; TCRdb keeps only in-frame clonotypes and omits some of them. The data hold roughly 130,000 clones, with roughly nine tenths observed a single time. This clonotype originated in an adult in good health. Source: peripheral blood, taken on day 0 of AZD1222 vaccination. This chain connects TRBV11-2 to TRBJ2-7; 8 nucleotides line up with TRBD1. CDR3 protein: CASTRSPTGAQTNEQYF. CDR3 DNA sequence: TGTGCCAGCACTCGGAGCCCGACAGGGGCTCAAACCAACGAGCAGTACTTC.